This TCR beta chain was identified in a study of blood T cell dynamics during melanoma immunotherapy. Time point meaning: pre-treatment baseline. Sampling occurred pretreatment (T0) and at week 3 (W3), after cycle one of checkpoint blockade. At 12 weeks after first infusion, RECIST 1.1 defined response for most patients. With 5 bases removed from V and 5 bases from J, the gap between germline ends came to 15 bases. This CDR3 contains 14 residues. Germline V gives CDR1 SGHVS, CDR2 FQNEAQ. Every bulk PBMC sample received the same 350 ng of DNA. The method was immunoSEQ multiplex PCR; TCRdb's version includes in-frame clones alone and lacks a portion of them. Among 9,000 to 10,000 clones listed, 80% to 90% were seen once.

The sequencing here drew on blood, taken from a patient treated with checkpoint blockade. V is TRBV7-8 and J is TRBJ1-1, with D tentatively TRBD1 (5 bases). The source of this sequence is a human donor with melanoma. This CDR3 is CASSPGTPGTEAFF. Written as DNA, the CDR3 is TGTGCCAGCAGCCCCGGGACCCCCGGGACTGAAGCTTTCTTT.